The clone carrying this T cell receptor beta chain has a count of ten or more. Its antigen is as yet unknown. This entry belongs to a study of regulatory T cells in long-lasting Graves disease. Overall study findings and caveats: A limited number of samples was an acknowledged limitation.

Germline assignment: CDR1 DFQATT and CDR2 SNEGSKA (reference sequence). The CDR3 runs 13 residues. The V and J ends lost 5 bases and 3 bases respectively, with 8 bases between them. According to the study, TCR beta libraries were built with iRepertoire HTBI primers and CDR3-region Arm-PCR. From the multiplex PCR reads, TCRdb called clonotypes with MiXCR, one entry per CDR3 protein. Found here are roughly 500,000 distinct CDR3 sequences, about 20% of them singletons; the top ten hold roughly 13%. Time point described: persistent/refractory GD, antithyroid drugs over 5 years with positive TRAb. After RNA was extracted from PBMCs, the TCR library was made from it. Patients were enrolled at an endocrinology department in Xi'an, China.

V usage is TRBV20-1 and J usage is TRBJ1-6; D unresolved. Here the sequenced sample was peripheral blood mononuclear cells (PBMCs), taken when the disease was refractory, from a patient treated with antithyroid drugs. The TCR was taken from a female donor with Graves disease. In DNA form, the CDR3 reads TGCAGTGCTCGACCAAGCTATAATTCACCCCTCCACTTT. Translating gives CSARPSYNSPLHF.